The 3 T cell receptor beta chains listed next were all sequenced from one sample in a study of T cell responses to AZD1222 COVID-19 vaccine. Sequencing used immunoSEQ multiplex PCR; TCRdb keeps in-frame clones, though not all of them. The data contain approximately 96,000 clones, approximately 90% of them seen just once; the ten biggest clones take up roughly 10%. The material was peripheral blood, obtained 28 days after the second AZD1222 dose. These receptors were taken from an adult who received the AZD1222 COVID-19 vaccine.

The genes are TRBV15 and TRBJ1-1; no definite D call. This CDR3 has 15 amino acids. Trimming took 0 bases from V and 2 from J, leaving 10 bases between them. In germline, CDR1 is LNHNV, CDR2 YYDKDF (reference sequence). CDR3 sequence (DNA): TGTGCCACCAGCAGAGATGCAGGAGCAAACACTGAAGCTTTCTTT. It translates to CATSRDAGANTEAFF.

This chain connects TRBV27 to TRBJ2-1; 9 positions agree with TRBD2. The length of the CDR3 is 13 residues. Germline V CDR1 and CDR2: MNHEY, SMNVEV (reference sequence). The J segment lost 9 bases and the V segment lost 6 bases, leaving 6 bases of the junction unmatched. The CDR3 loop reads CASRREGLSEQFF. CDR3 DNA sequence: TGTGCCAGCAGGCGGGAGGGCCTCAGTGAGCAGTTCTTC.

This clone was recorded once. This chain joins TRBV4-1 and TRBJ1-1; unclear D gene. CDR1 is MGHRA and CDR2 is YSYEKL in the germline V gene. Trimming took off 4 bases at V and 3 bases at J, with 12 bases between the two ends. This CDR3 is built from 14 residues. The CDR3, as DNA: TGCGCCAGCAGCCCTCGCCCCGGCTACACTGAAGCTTTCTTT. Encoded protein: CASSPRPGYTEAFF.